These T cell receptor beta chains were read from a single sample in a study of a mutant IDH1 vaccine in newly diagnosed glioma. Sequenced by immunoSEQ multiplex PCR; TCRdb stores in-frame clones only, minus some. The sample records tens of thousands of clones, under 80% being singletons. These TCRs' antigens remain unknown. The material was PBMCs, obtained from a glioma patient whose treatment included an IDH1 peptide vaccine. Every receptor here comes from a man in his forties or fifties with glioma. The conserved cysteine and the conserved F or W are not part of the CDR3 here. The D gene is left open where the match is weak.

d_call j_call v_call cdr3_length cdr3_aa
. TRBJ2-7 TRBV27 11 ASREGGHYEQY
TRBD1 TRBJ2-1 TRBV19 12 ASSDRGRRNEQF
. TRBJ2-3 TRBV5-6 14 ASSLASNFITDTQY
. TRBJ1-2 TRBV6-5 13 ASSYSSGIYYGYT
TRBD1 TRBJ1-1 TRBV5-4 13 ASSPNRGSNTEAF
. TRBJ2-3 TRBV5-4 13 ASSLARAGTDTQY
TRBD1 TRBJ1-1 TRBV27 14 ASSPNRGRVGTEAF
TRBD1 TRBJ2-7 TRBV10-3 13 AISLGQGSSYEQY
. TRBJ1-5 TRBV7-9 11 ASSLQFGQPQH
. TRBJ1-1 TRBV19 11 ASRPSLVTEAF
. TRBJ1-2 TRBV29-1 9 SVDSVYGYT
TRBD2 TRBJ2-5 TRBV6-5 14 ASSYSVAGGDGTQY
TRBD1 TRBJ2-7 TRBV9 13 ASSVAGQGLYEQY
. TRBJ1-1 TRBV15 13 ATSREAVTLRRAF
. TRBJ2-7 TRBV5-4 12 ASSLDRTTYEQY
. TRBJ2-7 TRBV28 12 ASSLASTVYEQY
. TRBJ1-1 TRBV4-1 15 ASSQVRGVEMNTEAF
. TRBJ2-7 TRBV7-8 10 ASSNRVVEQY
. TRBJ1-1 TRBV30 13 AWSVIDSFFTEAF
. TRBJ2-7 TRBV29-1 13 SVDSLRRITYEQY
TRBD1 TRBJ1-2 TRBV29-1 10 SVRQGARGYT
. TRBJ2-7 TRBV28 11 ASSSGTSIWQY
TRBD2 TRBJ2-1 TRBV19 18 ASSNRLRLAGPSSYNEQF
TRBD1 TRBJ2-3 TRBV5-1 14 ASSGNWDSSADTQY
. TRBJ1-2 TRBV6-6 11 ASQGRGRSGYT
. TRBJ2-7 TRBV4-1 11 ASSQADNYEQY
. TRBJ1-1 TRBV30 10 AFSGDTYEAF
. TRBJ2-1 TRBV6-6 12 ASKSEGARDEQF
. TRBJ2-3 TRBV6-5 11 ASSYYSTDTQY
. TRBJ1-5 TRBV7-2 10 ASSAYGEPQH
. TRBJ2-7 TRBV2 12 ASSADRFSYEQY
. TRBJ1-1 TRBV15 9 ATSRSTEAF
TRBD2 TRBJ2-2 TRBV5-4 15 ASSSQIGGGAPGELF
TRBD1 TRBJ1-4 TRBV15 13 ATSRADRVGEKLF
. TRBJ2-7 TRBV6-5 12 ASSKTGTTYEQY
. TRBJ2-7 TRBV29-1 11 SVEDGSSYEQY
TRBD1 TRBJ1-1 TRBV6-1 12 ASSADRGNTEAF
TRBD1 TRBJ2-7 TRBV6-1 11 AIGGQGINEQY
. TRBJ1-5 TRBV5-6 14 ASTGGGPNSNQPQH
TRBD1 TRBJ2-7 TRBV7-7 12 ASSAGTGGYEQY
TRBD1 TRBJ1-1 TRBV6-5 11 ASRPTGGSEAF
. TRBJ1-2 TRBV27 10 ASSLLGTVLT
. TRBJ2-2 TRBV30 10 AWSGSTGELF
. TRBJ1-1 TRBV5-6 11 ASSKQMNTEAF
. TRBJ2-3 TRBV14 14 ASSQDAGANTDTQY
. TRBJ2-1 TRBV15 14 ATSRVGSRPYNEQF
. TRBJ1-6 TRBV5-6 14 ASSLRPGHKDSPLH
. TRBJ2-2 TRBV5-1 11 ASSQDFTGELF
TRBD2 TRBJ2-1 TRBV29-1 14 SVATSTGGPYNEQF
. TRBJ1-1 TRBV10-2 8 ASGGTEAF
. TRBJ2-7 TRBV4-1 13 ASSQYSGEKYEQY
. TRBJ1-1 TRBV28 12 ASSLWGSNPEAF